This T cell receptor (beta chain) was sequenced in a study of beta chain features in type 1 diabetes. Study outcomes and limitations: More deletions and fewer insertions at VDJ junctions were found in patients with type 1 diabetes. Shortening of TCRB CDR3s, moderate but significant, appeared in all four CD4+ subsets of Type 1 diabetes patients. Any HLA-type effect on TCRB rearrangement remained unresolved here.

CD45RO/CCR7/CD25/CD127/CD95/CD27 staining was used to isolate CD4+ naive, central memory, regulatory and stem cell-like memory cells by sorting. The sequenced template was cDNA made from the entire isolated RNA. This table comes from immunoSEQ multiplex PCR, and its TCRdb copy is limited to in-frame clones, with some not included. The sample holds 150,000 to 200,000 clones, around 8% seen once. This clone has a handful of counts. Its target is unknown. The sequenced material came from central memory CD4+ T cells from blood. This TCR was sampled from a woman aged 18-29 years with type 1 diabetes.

CDR3 DNA: TGCGCCAGCAGTCGGACAGGGGAGGCCTACAATGAGCAGTTCTTC. Amino acids: CASSRTGEAYNEQFF. The rearrangement uses TRBV5-1 and TRBJ2-1; TRBD1 matches at 9 bases. The CDR3 contains 15 residues. V was pared by 5 bases and J by 2 bases, with 5 bases of the junction left unmatched. In germline, CDR1 is SGHRS, CDR2 YFSETQ.